The T cell receptor beta chain described here comes from a study of blood T cell repertoires in COVID-19. Across the whole study: There were acute and convalescent COVID-19 samples, and they came from the United States, Italy and Spain. From T cells, B-cell-depleted T cells, or PBMCs came the material, which was cDNA or gDNA.

Under the authors' procedure: Quantification of nucleated cells was approximated via reference gene primer amplification. Data came from immunoSEQ multiplex PCR; TCRdb stores just in-frame clones and leaves some out. The V and J calls and the clone size are those of that table, but D and trimming were determined from the DNA. Among over 30,000 clones listed, about 92% were seen once. The sequence was obtained from a man in his sixties or seventies with active or convalescent COVID-19. The sequenced sample consisted of peripheral blood.

The CDR3 DNA reads TGTGCCAGCAGCCCCAGGACTCCACGGGACACTGAAGCTTTCTTT. As protein: CASSPRTPRDTEAFF. The chain employs TRBV2 and TRBJ1-1, with D hard to call. CDR1 is SNHLY, CDR2 FYNNEI, per germline. The CDR3 length is 15 residues. V lost 6 bases, J lost 3 bases, and 17 bases lay in between. The entire variable domain, with the rest obtained from reference TRBV2 and TRBJ1-1, is as follows: EPEVTQTPSHQVTQMGQEVILRCVPISNHLYFYWYRQILGQKVEFLVSFYNNEISEKSEIFDDQFSVERPDGSNFTLKIRSTKLEDSAMYFCASSPRTPRDTEAFFGQGTRLTVV.